There are many counts of the clone carrying this TCR beta chain. The entry originates in a study of regulatory T cells in long-lasting Graves disease. Germline V lookup: CDR1 SEHNR, CDR2 FQNEAQ (reference sequence). The CDR3 is 15 residues long. The ends were cut back, 2 bases at V and 2 bases at J, with 11 bases in the middle. Combining iRepertoire HTBI primers with Arm-PCR of CDR3 regions, the authors built TCR beta libraries. TCRdb analysed the multiplex PCR reads with MiXCR anew, one entry per CDR3 protein. The data show hundreds of thousands of distinct CDR3 sequences, with about 16% seen just once and around 25% held by the top ten. This sample's time point: newly diagnosed GD, antithyroid drugs for less than 3 months. The TCR library was prepared using RNA isolated from PBMCs. These same records also appear under a second study, on T cells in Graves' hyperthyroidism and ophthalmopathy.

The sample in question was peripheral blood mononuclear cells (PBMCs), obtained at new diagnosis, from a patient treated with antithyroid drugs. The TCR comes from a woman aged 40 to 65 with Graves disease. V and J are TRBV7-9 and TRBJ2-3; the D gene is possibly TRBD2 (6 bases). The CDR3 region is CASSLIASDTDTQYF. The CDR3, as DNA: TGTGCCAGCAGCTTAATAGCTAGCGACACAGATACGCAGTATTTT. Using reference TRBV7-9 and TRBJ2-3 for the parts outside the CDR3, the full variable domain is DTGVSQNPRHKITKRGQNVTFRCDPISEHNRLYWYRQTLGQGPEFLTYFQNEAQLEKSRLLSDRFSAERPKGSFSTLEIQRTEQGDSAMYLCASSLIASDTDTQYFGPGTRLTVL.